This T cell receptor beta chain was sequenced during a study of graft-versus-host responses after intestinal transplantation (dated by TCRdb to about 2021). About the investigation overall: The transplants that recipients received were multivisceral, liver-intestinal, or isolated intestinal. A cohort of approximately 23 intestinal transplant recipients, including one retransplant, was enrolled, and a few patients lacking pretransplant specimens were excluded. Samples from a few later patients were sequenced in-house on an Illumina MiSeq with MiXCR processing rather than by the commercial service. To identify alloreactive clones, pre-transplant mixed lymphocyte reaction products were sequenced and compared with unstimulated pre-transplant donor and recipient T cells. Bulk TCR-beta CDR3 sequencing was used to track graft-versus-host and host-versus-graft alloreactive T cell clones in the graft, circulation and bone marrow after intestinal transplantation. Every recipient was given anti-thymocyte globulin induction, then maintenance tacrolimus and steroids for about three years. Donor T cell macrochimerism was defined as a peak of at least 4% donor T cells among recipient peripheral blood mononuclear cells. Summary of the overall study and its limitations: Conclusions were limited by the relatively low number and heterogeneity of intestinal transplant patients. Early after transplant, peak levels of circulating GvH clones were found to be associated with declines in HvG clones. In patients with donor T cell macrochimerism, the allografts had high GvH to HvG T cell clonal ratios. GvH clones were detected in recipient bone marrow, and some of these GvH clones were observed earlier in ileal mucosa or blood, consistent with an intestinal mucosal origin.

The time point label of this sample denotes: cells obtained before transplantation from donor or recipient. CD3+CD4+ and CD3+CD8+ populations were FACS-sorted from unstimulated pre-transplant donor and recipient cells taken from spleen or lymph nodes. Libraries were made using the immunoSEQ multiplex PCR assay. For most patients, genomic DNA was isolated using the Qiagen DNeasy Blood and Tissue Kit and was shipped frozen to Adaptive Biotechnologies for TCR sequencing. High-throughput TCR-beta CDR3 sequencing of genomic DNA from most patients was performed by Adaptive Biotechnologies. Under the source paper's analysis protocol: TCR sequencing data for some 17 patients were retrieved from Adaptive's ImmunoSEQ software; a few other patients were processed with MiXCR and VDJtools. To correct CD4 versus CD8 sorting errors, sequences present in both subsets at a frequency ratio below 5:1 were removed. CDR3 nucleotide sequences shared between donor and recipient were removed because their origin could not be assigned. Alloreactive clones required at least 2-fold expansion over unstimulated cells and minimum CFSE-low frequency of 0.002% (template counts) or 0.001% (read counts). Clones were considered mappable if detected in sequenced pre-transplant spleen, lymph node, or MLR CFSE-low populations of the donor or recipient. Cumulative frequency of alloreactive clones was calculated as a percentage of all sequences weighted by copy number. TCRdb stores this immuneACCESS table with in-frame sequences only. Part of the clones is absent; in the studies checked, under half of the shortfall reflects unresolved V genes, and no reason is known for the rest. For V, J and clone size, that table is used; D and trimming come from the DNA. This sample holds 80,000 to 85,000 clones; 90% to 95% were observed only once. The biggest ten clones account for nearly 0.1% of the sample.

CDR3 length: 15 amino acids, cysteine to phenylalanine. Kept here is only the CDR3 DNA, which spans 45 bases and is read in frame from base 1. CDR1 and CDR2 are drawn from the germline V gene: WSHSY, SAAADI. Trimming costs V 3 bases and J 4 bases, and their ends lie 15 bases apart. This clone was recorded a few times. It has no known antigen specificity. The input lacks base qualities; no much larger clone sits a single base away. The sequence was collected from a human donor who received an intestinal transplant. The sample here was unstimulated CD4+ T cells sorted from spleen or lymph node cells, taken before intestinal transplant. The chain employs TRBV10-2 and TRBJ1-1, with a tentative D gene TRBD1 over 5 matching bases. The sequence in DNA is TGCGCCAGCAGTGACCCGGGGGGTCCTGGCACTGAAGCTTTCTTT. Its translation reads: CASSDPGGPGTEAFF.